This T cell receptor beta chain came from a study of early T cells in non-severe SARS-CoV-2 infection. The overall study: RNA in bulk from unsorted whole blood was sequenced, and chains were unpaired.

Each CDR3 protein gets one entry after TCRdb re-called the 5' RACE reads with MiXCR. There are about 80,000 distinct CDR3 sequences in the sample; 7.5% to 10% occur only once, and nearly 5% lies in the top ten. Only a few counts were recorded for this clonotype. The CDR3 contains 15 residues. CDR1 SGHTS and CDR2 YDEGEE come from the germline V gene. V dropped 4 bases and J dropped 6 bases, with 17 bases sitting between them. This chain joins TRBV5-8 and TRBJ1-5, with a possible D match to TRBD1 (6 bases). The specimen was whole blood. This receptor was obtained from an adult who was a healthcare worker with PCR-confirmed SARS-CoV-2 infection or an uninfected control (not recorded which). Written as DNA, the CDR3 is TGTGCCAGCAGCCAAGGGGGGTCCCGTGGTCAGCCCCAGCATTTT. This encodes CASSQGGSRGQPQHF.